The rows below give T cell receptor gamma chains drawn from one sample of a study of human gamma delta and Vdelta1 T cells. TCRdb reanalyzed the PCR reads using CATT. Among some 8,500 gamma-chain clones listed, about 47% were seen once. These receptors' targets are unknown. The sample comprised Vdelta1 gamma-delta T cells from blood grown in culture (DOT cells). All receptors come from a human donor in good health. The CDR3 runs from the conserved cysteine through the conserved F or W. Fields, in order: J gene, V gene, clone size, CDR3 DNA, CDR3 protein. Size is stated for part of the rows, as once, few or many counts, or as a class when the clone is expanded.

J: TRGJP2
V: TRGV8
size: few
DNA: TGTGCCACCTGGGATAGAAGGTCCAGTGATTGGATCAAGACGTTT
CDR3: CATWDRRSSDWIKTF

J: TRGJ1/TRGJ2
V: TRGV8
size: .
DNA: TGTACCACCTGGGATTCAAGATATTATAAGAAACTCTTT
CDR3: CTTWDSRYYKKLF

J: TRGJ1/TRGJ2
V: TRGV3
size: few
DNA: TGTGCCACCTGGCTTAAAATGTATTATAAGAAACTCTTT
CDR3: CATWLKMYYKKLF

J: TRGJ1/TRGJ2
V: TRGV9
size: .
DNA: TGTGCCTTGTGGGAGGTGCCGCTCGGTGATAAGAAACTCTTT
CDR3: CALWEVPLGDKKLF

J: TRGJ1/TRGJ2
V: TRGV10
size: few
DNA: TGTGCTGCGTGGGATTCCGATTATTATAAGAAACTCTTT
CDR3: CAAWDSDYYKKLF

J: TRGJ1/TRGJ2
V: TRGV4
size: .
DNA: TGTGCCACCTGGGATGGGCTGTCTTATAAGAAACTCTTT
CDR3: CATWDGLSYKKLF

J: TRGJ1/TRGJ2
V: TRGV5
size: .
DNA: TGTGCCACCTGGGACGAAGCCCGAAATAAGAAACTCTTT
CDR3: CATWDEARNKKLF

J: TRGJ1/TRGJ2
V: TRGV9
size: .
DNA: TGTGCCTTGTGGGAGAACTCGAATTATTATAAGAAACTCTTT
CDR3: CALWENSNYYKKLF

J: TRGJ1/TRGJ2
V: TRGV3
size: .
DNA: TGTGCCACCTGGGACAGGCCTTCTTCACCTCTGGATAAGAAACTCTTT
CDR3: CATWDRPSSPLDKKLF

J: TRGJ1/TRGJ2
V: TRGV5
size: few
DNA: TGTGCCACCTGGGACAGGCGTGATTATAAGAAACTCTTT
CDR3: CATWDRRDYKKLF

J: TRGJ1/TRGJ2
V: TRGV2
size: once
DNA: TGTGCCACCTGGGATGGGAGGTATAAGAAACTCTTT
CDR3: CATWDGRYKKLF

J: TRGJ1/TRGJ2
V: TRGV5
size: .
DNA: TGTGCCACCTGGGACGGGTCCTATCTTTTT
CDR3: CATWDGSYLF

J: TRGJ1/TRGJ2
V: TRGV8
size: .
DNA: TGTGCCACCTGGGATTCGGATTATAAGAAACTCTTT
CDR3: CATWDSDYKKLF

J: TRGJ1/TRGJ2
V: TRGV8
size: few
DNA: TGTGCCACCTGGGATCCGAATTCCCCAAAGAAACTCTTT
CDR3: CATWDPNSPKKLF

J: TRGJ1/TRGJ2
V: TRGV9
size: .
DNA: TGTGCCTTGTGGGAGGCCTTTAAGAAACTCTTT
CDR3: CALWEAFKKLF

J: TRGJ1/TRGJ2
V: TRGV4
size: .
DNA: TGTGCCACCTGGGATGCGTCACCTAATTATAAGAAACTCTTT
CDR3: CATWDASPNYKKLF

J: TRGJ1/TRGJ2
V: TRGV4
size: few
DNA: TGTGCCACCTGGGACCGAAGTGTCTATTATTATAAGAAACTCTTT
CDR3: CATWDRSVYYYKKLF

J: TRGJ1/TRGJ2
V: TRGV8
size: .
DNA: TGTGCCACCTGGGATAGTGGCCGTTATTATAAGAAACTCTTT
CDR3: CATWDSGRYYKKLF

J: TRGJP1
V: TRGV10
size: .
DNA: TGTGCTGCGTGGGATTATCAGGCCACTGGTTGGTTCAAGATATTT
CDR3: CAAWDYQATGWFKIF

J: TRGJ1/TRGJ2
V: TRGV8
size: once
DNA: TGTGCCACCTGGGATAGTTCTTATAAGAAACTCTTT
CDR3: CATWDSSYKKLF

J: TRGJ1/TRGJ2
V: TRGV8
size: .
DNA: TGTGCCACCTGGGATAGGTGCTATTATAAGAAACTCTTT
CDR3: CATWDRCYYKKLF

J: TRGJ1/TRGJ2
V: TRGV2
size: .
DNA: TGTGCCACCTGGGACGGCTGGGGCTATAAGAAACTCTTT
CDR3: CATWDGWGYKKLF

J: TRGJ1/TRGJ2
V: TRGV4
size: .
DNA: TGTGCCACCTGGGATGGGCCGGAGAAACTCTTT
CDR3: CATWDGPEKLF

J: TRGJ1/TRGJ2
V: TRGV4
size: .
DNA: TGTGCCACCTGGGATGGGTTCCCTTATTATAAGAATCTCTTT
CDR3: CATWDGFPYYKNLF

J: TRGJ1/TRGJ2
V: TRGV2
size: .
DNA: TGTGCCACCTGGGACGGGCTGAGTAAGAAACTCTTT
CDR3: CATWDGLSKKLF

J: TRGJ1/TRGJ2
V: TRGV9
size: .
DNA: TGTGCCTTGTGGGAGGTGCGAGAGGCGAATAAGAAACTCTTT
CDR3: CALWEVREANKKLF

J: TRGJ1/TRGJ2
V: TRGV8
size: .
DNA: TGTGCCACCTGGGATTATAATTATTATAAGAAACTCTTT
CDR3: CATWDYNYYKKLF

J: TRGJ1/TRGJ2
V: TRGV2
size: .
DNA: TGTGCCACCTGGGACGGGCCAAAGAAACTCTTT
CDR3: CATWDGPKKLF

J: TRGJ1/TRGJ2
V: TRGV2
size: .
DNA: TGTGCCACCTGGGACGGGCCTCAGGATTATTATAAGAAACTCTTT
CDR3: CATWDGPQDYYKKLF

J: TRGJ1/TRGJ2
V: TRGV8
size: .
DNA: TGTGCCACCCGGGATTCGATTTATTATAAGAAACTCTTT
CDR3: CATRDSIYYKKLF

J: TRGJ1/TRGJ2
V: TRGV9
size: .
DNA: TGTGCCTTGTGGGAGGACATGTTCTCGAATTATTATAAGAAACTCTTT
CDR3: CALWEDMFSNYYKKLF

J: TRGJ1/TRGJ2
V: TRGV4
size: .
DNA: TGTGCCACCTGGGATGCAACTCCTCATTATTATAAGAAACTCTTT
CDR3: CATWDATPHYYKKLF

J: TRGJP
V: TRGV8
size: .
DNA: TGTGCCACCTGGGATAGGCCAGATCAAGAGTTGGGCAAAAAAATCAAGGTATTT
CDR3: CATWDRPDQELGKKIKVF

J: TRGJ1/TRGJ2
V: TRGV10
size: .
DNA: TGTGCTGCGTTCGGCATAAATTATAAGAAACTCTTT
CDR3: CAAFGINYKKLF

J: TRGJ1/TRGJ2
V: TRGV2
size: .
DNA: TGTGCCACCTGGGACACGGGGCGTTATAAGAAACTCTTT
CDR3: CATWDTGRYKKLF

J: TRGJ1/TRGJ2
V: TRGV4
size: .
DNA: TGTGCCACCTGGGATGCTAGTCGGAATTATTATAAGAAACTCTTT
CDR3: CATWDASRNYYKKLF

J: TRGJ1/TRGJ2
V: TRGV8
size: .
DNA: TGTGCCACCTGGGATAGGCACAAGAAACTCTTT
CDR3: CATWDRHKKLF

J: TRGJ1/TRGJ2
V: TRGV2
size: .
DNA: TGTGCCACCTGGGACGGGCTTGGTATCTATAAGAAACTCTTT
CDR3: CATWDGLGIYKKLF

J: TRGJ1/TRGJ2
V: TRGV3
size: .
DNA: TGTGCCACCTGGGACAGGCCCCGTCTTCCTTATTATAAGAAACTCTTT
CDR3: CATWDRPRLPYYKKLF

J: TRGJ1/TRGJ2
V: TRGV2
size: .
DNA: TGTGCCACCTGGGACAGATCTTATAAGAAACTCTTT
CDR3: CATWDRSYKKLF

J: TRGJP
V: TRGV9
size: .
DNA: TGTGCCTTGTGGGAGGTGAAGTTGGGCAAAAAAATCAAGGTATTT
CDR3: CALWEVKLGKKIKVF

J: TRGJP2
V: TRGV3
size: medium-sized
DNA: TGTGCCACCTGGGACAGTAGGGAATGTGATTGGATCAAGACGTTT
CDR3: CATWDSRECDWIKTF

J: TRGJ1/TRGJ2
V: TRGV9
size: .
DNA: TGTGCCTTGTGGGAGGTGGTTCGGGCGAAACTCTTT
CDR3: CALWEVVRAKLF

J: TRGJ1/TRGJ2
V: TRGV9
size: few
DNA: TGTGCCTTGTGGGACCAGAATTATTATAAGAAACTCTTT
CDR3: CALWDQNYYKKLF

J: TRGJ1/TRGJ2
V: TRGV4
size: .
DNA: TGTGCCACCTGGGATGCCCTTTATTATAAGAAACTCTTT
CDR3: CATWDALYYKKLF

J: TRGJ1/TRGJ2
V: TRGV8
size: .
DNA: TGTGCCACCTGGGACCCTTATAAGAAACTCTTT
CDR3: CATWDPYKKLF

J: TRGJ1/TRGJ2
V: TRGV3
size: .
DNA: TGTGCCACCTGGGACAGTAAAAATAAGAAACTCTTT
CDR3: CATWDSKNKKLF

J: TRGJ1/TRGJ2
V: TRGV5
size: few
DNA: TGTGCCACCTGGGACAGGCCCCGTTATAAGAAACTCTTT
CDR3: CATWDRPRYKKLF

J: TRGJP1
V: TRGV11
size: .
DNA: .
CDR3: CTTVPAGLGTSTTGWFKIF

J: TRGJ1/TRGJ2
V: TRGV9
size: few
DNA: TGTGCCTTGTGGGATTATTATAAGAAACTCTTT
CDR3: CALWDYYKKLF